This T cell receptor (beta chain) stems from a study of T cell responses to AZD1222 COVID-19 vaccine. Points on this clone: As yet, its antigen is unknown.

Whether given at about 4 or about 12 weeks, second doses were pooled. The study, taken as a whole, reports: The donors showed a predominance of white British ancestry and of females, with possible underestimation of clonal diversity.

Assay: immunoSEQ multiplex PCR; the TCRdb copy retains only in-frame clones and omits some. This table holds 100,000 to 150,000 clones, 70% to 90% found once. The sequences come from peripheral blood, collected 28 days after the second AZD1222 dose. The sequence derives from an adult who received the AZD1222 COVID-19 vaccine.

CDR3 nucleotide sequence: TGTGCCAGCAGCTCCGGGACAGGGCGCTACGAGCAGTACTTC. Translation gives CASSSGTGRYEQYF. V usage is TRBV7-2 and J usage is TRBJ2-7, with TRBD1 identical over 9 bases. V lost 4 bases to trimming and J lost 3 bases; unmatched junction nucleotides: 4. Germline V gene data show CDR1 as SGHTA and CDR2 as FQGNSA. This CDR3 has 14 residues.